What follows are 25 T cell receptor beta chains derived from one specimen sequenced in a study of human T cells and chemical hapten exposure. Library preparation tagged each individual cDNA molecule with a unique molecular identifier. TCRdb analysed the reads with MiXCR anew, one entry per CDR3 protein. This table has about 120,000 distinct CDR3 sequences, over 7.5% appearing once. The authors extracted total RNA from unfractionated whole blood. The sequencing input was whole blood. The receptor set was obtained from a human donor in good health. Some clones in this sample may be carry-over from other donors' samples.

In its sample, this clonotype was seen many times. V usage is TRBV27 and J usage is TRBJ2-1; TRBD2 is a possible D gene (7 bases). This CDR3 is built from 14 residues. V lost 3 bases and J lost 9, with 15 bases in between. CDR1 is MNHEY and CDR2 is SMNVEV in the germline V gene (reference sequence). The CDR3 reads CASSLASGGGEQFF. CDR3 sequence (DNA): TGTGCCAGCAGTTTGGCTAGCGGAGGGGGTGAGCAGTTCTTC.

This clonotype was seen a handful of times. The chain recombines TRBV14 with TRBJ2-7, with no clear D. The germline CDR1 and CDR2 sequences are SGHDN and FVKESK. This CDR3 has 16 residues. The V end was cut by 1 base, the J end by 2 bases, with 15 bases between. The CDR3 DNA reads TGTGCCAGCAGCCAAGTTGCGGCAGCCCTACCCTACGAGCAGTACTTC. It specifies CASSQVAAALPYEQYF.

This clonotype was seen more than once but under ten times. The rearrangement uses TRBV4-3 and TRBJ1-5, with D uncertain. The V end was cut by 4 bases, the J end by 0 bases, with 10 bases between. CDR1 LGHNA and CDR2 YSLEER come from the germline V gene. CDR3 length equals 15 residues. Written as DNA, the CDR3 is TGCGCCAGCAGCCGGACCTACGATAGCAATCAGCCCCAGCATTTT. This gives the protein CASSRTYDSNQPQHF.

The rearrangement links TRBV12-3 or TRBV12-4 to TRBJ2-3, with TRBD2 matching over 12 bases. This CDR3 has 16 amino acids. Losses at the gene ends were 3 bases for V and 4 bases for J; bases not matched to a gene: 5. The CDR3 DNA reads as TGTGCCAGCAGTTTTGGTCTAGCGGGGGGGTCAGATACGCAGTATTTT. Translation: CASSFGLAGGSDTQYF.

This clonotype was seen more than once but under ten times. The V gene is TRBV5-1, the J gene TRBJ1-1, with D tentatively TRBD1 (6 bases). The CDR3 consists of 15 residues. Germline CDR1 SGHRS, CDR2 YFSETQ. V lost 2 bases and J lost 5, with 16 bases in between. CDR3 sequence (DNA): TGCGCCAGCAGCTTTCCCCCGGAGGGGGGGACTGAAGCTTTCTTT. This codes for CASSFPPEGGTEAFF.

This clonotype was detected ten times or more. This chain uses TRBV12-3 or TRBV12-4 with TRBJ1-5; D gene uncertain. The CDR3 sequence is 13 residues long. V dropped 5 bases and J dropped 11 bases, with 16 bases sitting between them. The CDR3 spells CASSRRTLRAQHF. CDR3 sequence (DNA): TGTGCCAGCAGTCGCAGAACTTTGCGGGCCCAGCATTTT.

The V gene is TRBV4-1, the J gene TRBJ2-7; D gene unclear. This CDR3 contains 14 residues. Trimming removed 4 bases at V and 5 bases at J, with 15 bases between. Germline V gene sequence: CDR1 MGHRA, CDR2 YSYEKL. The CDR3 sequence is CASSPLGLSDEQYF. The CDR3 nucleotides are TGCGCCAGCAGCCCGTTGGGCTTGAGTGACGAGCAGTACTTC.

The rearrangement links TRBV7-2 to TRBJ1-2, with a weak D call TRBD1 (6 bases). The germline V gene encodes CDR1 SGHTA and CDR2 FQGNSA. The CDR3 is 14 amino acids. V lost 6 bases and J 3 bases, leaving 14 bases between the germline ends. This chain's CDR3 is CASRPSGVDYGYTF. DNA of the CDR3: TGTGCCAGCAGGCCCTCAGGGGTTGACTATGGCTACACCTTC.

The chain uses TRBV7-9 and TRBJ1-2; D remains unclear. The CDR3 runs 15 residues. V lost 1 base and J 4 bases, leaving 13 bases between the germline ends. Germline CDR1 is SEHNR and CDR2 is FQNEAQ (reference sequence). Here the CDR3 DNA reads TGTGCCAGCAGCTTAGGGGCGGGGAACTTCTATGGCTACACCTTC. Its translation is CASSLGAGNFYGYTF.

At least ten counts were recorded for this clonotype. The chain links TRBV7-2 to TRBJ1-5, with unresolved D. Germline loops: CDR1 SGHTA, CDR2 FQGNSA. Trimming cost V 4 bases and J 12 bases, with 13 bases left between them. This CDR3 spans 12 amino acids. The CDR3 protein is CASSSDGFVQHF. The CDR3 nucleotides read TGTGCCAGCAGCTCGGACGGGTTTGTCCAGCATTTT. Drawing the rest from reference TRBV7-2 and TRBJ1-5, the complete variable domain is GAGVSQSPSNKVTEKGKDVELRCDPISGHTALYWYRQSLGQGLEFLIYFQGNSAPDKSGLPSDRFSAERTGGSVSTLTIQRTQQEDSAVYLCASSSDGFVQHFGDGTRLSIL.

This clonotype was seen ten or more times. The rearrangement uses TRBV2 and TRBJ2-3; TRBD1 or TRBD2 may be the D gene (5 bases each). With 6 bases removed from V and 2 bases from J, the gap between germline ends came to 18 bases. Germline V gene sequence: CDR1 SNHLY, CDR2 FYNNEI. The CDR3 runs to 16 residues. Written as DNA, the CDR3 is TGTGCCAGCAGGGACGCCGCGTGGGGGAACACAGATACGCAGTATTTT. Protein product: CASRDAAWGNTDTQYF.

V usage is TRBV19 and J usage is TRBJ1-2; a possible D gene is TRBD1 (6 bases). Trimming took 6 bases from V and 7 from J, leaving 18 bases between them. Germline lookup yields CDR1 LNHDA and CDR2 SQIVND (reference sequence). The CDR3 is 14 amino acids. For the CDR3, the DNA is TGTGCCAGTAGCCCATCGGGGGCCGGGAGTGGCTACACCTTC. Translated: CASSPSGAGSGYTF.

The chain combines TRBV19 with TRBJ1-4; tentative D call: TRBD1 (6 bases). This CDR3 region has 14 residues. Trimming pared 9 bases from V and 10 bases from J, leaving 21 bases between. Germline V lookup: CDR1 LNHDA, CDR2 SQIVND (reference sequence). The CDR3 loop reads CASSEGGGFGKLFF. CDR3 DNA sequence: TGTGCCAGCTCGGAGGGGGGTGGTTTTGGAAAACTGTTTTTT.

This clonotype was recorded a few times. The chain is built from TRBV10-3 and TRBJ1-1; D is perhaps TRBD1 (6 bases). V was pared by 1 base and J by 1 base, with 7 bases between. Germline-derived CDR1 and CDR2 are ENHRY and SYGVKD. CDR3 length: 14 residues. CDR3 protein: CAISELGGNTEAFF. CDR3 in DNA: TGTGCCATCAGTGAGTTAGGGGGGAACACTGAAGCTTTCTTT.

This clonotype was seen at least ten times. The chain employs TRBV7-3 and TRBJ2-2, with TRBD1 identical over 7 bases. Germline V gene lookup returns CDR1 SGHTA and CDR2 FQGTGA. This CDR3 comprises 15 residues. The J segment lost 0 bases and the V segment lost 2 bases, leaving 0 bases of the junction unmatched. CDR3 DNA: TGTGCCAGCAGCTTACAGGGGGCGAACACCGGGGAGCTGTTTTTT. Protein sequence: CASSLQGANTGELFF.

This clonotype was detected only a few times. The chain is built from TRBV29-1 and TRBJ2-1; 10 positions match TRBD1. The CDR3 sequence is 16 residues long. V was pared by 5 bases and J by 4 bases, with 11 bases of the junction left unmatched. Germline CDR1 is SQVTM and CDR2 is ANQGSEA. This chain's CDR3 is CSVLGVGQGIYNEQFF. Here the CDR3 DNA reads TGCAGCGTTCTAGGGGTGGGACAGGGGATTTACAATGAGCAGTTCTTC.

The chain combines TRBV7-2 with TRBJ2-7; 9 nucleotides line up with TRBD1. In germline, CDR1 is SGHTA, CDR2 FQGNSA. V shed 2 bases, J shed 1 base, and the junction held 6 bases outside the gene matches. The CDR3 is made up of 16 amino acids. The DNA for the CDR3 is TGTGCCAGCAGCTTATATGGGACAGGGACATCCTACGAGCAGTACTTC. The encoded protein is CASSLYGTGTSYEQYF.

The chain employs TRBV7-2 and TRBJ2-1, with TRBD1 matching over 9 bases. CDR1 and CDR2 from the germline V gene are SGHTA and FQGNSA. The CDR3 contains 13 residues. V lost 5 bases and J lost 9; bases outside the gene matches: 5. CDR3 in DNA: TGTGCCAGCAGCCAACAGGGGGCAGGTGAGCAGTTCTTC. Protein sequence: CASSQQGAGEQFF.

The chain has TRBV29-1 and TRBJ1-1, with D tentatively TRBD1 (6 bases). There are 15 residues in the CDR3. Trimming stripped 7 bases from V and 2 bases from J, with 20 bases between. Germline CDR1 is SQVTM and CDR2 is ANQGSEA. The CDR3 sequence is CSACRGVGYNTEAFF. CDR3 DNA sequence: TGCAGCGCCTGCAGGGGTGTGGGTTATAACACTGAAGCTTTCTTT.

This clonotype was seen repeatedly, ten times or more. The chain joins TRBV20-1 to TRBJ2-7; 7 bases map to TRBD1. Germline V gene sequence: CDR1 DFQATT, CDR2 SNEGSKA (reference sequence). Unmatched junction bases numbered 3, after V lost 4 bases and J lost 3 bases. The CDR3 consists of 12 residues. The CDR3: CSAKDRHYEQYF. DNA of the CDR3: TGCAGTGCTAAGGACAGGCACTACGAGCAGTACTTC.

In this sample, this clonotype turned up many times. This sequence joins TRBV11-2 and TRBJ1-1; TRBD1 is a possible D gene (6 bases). Germline CDR1 is SGHAT and CDR2 is FQNNGV. The CDR3 consists of 15 residues. Trimming took 3 bases from V and 3 from J, leaving 14 bases between them. DNA for the CDR3: TGTGCCAGCAGCTTGGTGGGGGGCAGATACACTGAAGCTTTCTTT. Amino acids: CASSLVGGRYTEAFF.

The J gene is TRBJ2-7, the V gene TRBV19; TRBD1 agrees at 9 bases. This CDR3 contains 16 residues. J gave up 2 bases and V 4 bases, and 9 bases lay outside the gene matches. Germline V gene sequence: CDR1 LNHDA, CDR2 SQIVND (reference sequence). DNA of the CDR3: TGTGCCAGTAGTAGTGGGGGCCGGGACAGGGCCTACGAGCAGTACTTC. It codes for CASSSGGRDRAYEQYF. The full variable domain, rest sourced from reference TRBV19 and TRBJ2-7, is DGGITQSPKYLFRKEGQNVTLSCEQNLNHDAMYWYRQDPGQGLRLIYYSQIVNDFQKGDIAEGYSVSREKKESFPLTVTSAQKNPTAFYLCASSSGGRDRAYEQYFGPGTRLTVT.

At least ten counts were recorded for this clonotype. This chain connects TRBV4-2 to TRBJ2-1, with unresolved D. Germline CDR1 reads LGHNA; CDR2 reads YNFKEQ. Trimming removed 0 bases at V and 9 bases at J, with 9 bases between. The CDR3 sequence is 13 residues long. CDR3 sequence reads: CASSQEVGFEQFF. The DNA of the CDR3 is TGTGCCAGCAGCCAAGAGGTGGGGTTTGAGCAGTTCTTC.

This clonotype was counted ten times or more. This sequence joins TRBV3-1 and TRBJ1-1; tentatively, D is TRBD1 (6 bases). Trimming took 1 base from V and 4 from J, leaving 7 bases between them. Germline V gene lookup returns CDR1 LGHDT and CDR2 YNNKEL (reference sequence). The CDR3 runs 13 residues. Written as DNA, the CDR3 is TGTGCCAGCAGCCAAGGAGGGGGCACTGAAGCTTTCTTT. It codes for CASSQGGGTEAFF.

V is TRBV4-2 and J is TRBJ2-2; D is uncertain. This CDR3 region has 14 residues. Deletions cut 0 bases from V and 4 bases from J, with 6 bases between. Looked up from germline, CDR1 is LGHNA and CDR2 is YNFKEQ. CDR3 sequence (DNA): TGTGCCAGCAGCCAAGATCCTATCACCGGGGAGCTGTTTTTT. Its protein is CASSQDPITGELFF.